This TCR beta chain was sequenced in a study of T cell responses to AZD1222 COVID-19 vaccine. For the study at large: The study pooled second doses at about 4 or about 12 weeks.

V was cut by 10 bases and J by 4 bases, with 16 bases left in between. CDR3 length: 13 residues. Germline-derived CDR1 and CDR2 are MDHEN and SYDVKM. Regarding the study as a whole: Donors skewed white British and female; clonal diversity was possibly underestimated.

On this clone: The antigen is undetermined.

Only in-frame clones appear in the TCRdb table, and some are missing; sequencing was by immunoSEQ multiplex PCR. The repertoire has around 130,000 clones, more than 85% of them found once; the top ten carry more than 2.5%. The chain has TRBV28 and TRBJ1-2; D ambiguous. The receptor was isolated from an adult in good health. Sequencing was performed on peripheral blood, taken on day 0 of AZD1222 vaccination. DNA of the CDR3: TGTGCCACCCGGGAGGGTTTTGGCTATGGCTACACCTTC. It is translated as CATREGFGYGYTF.